This T cell receptor beta chain was profiled in a study of tumor and adjacent non-tumor tissue in lung cancer. No cell sorting was done before RNA was extracted from the tissue. More than 3 cm separated this lung sample from the edge of the tumor. Three rounds of nested PCR, following a modified ARM-PCR protocol, produced the TCRbeta library. TCRdb passed the multiplex PCR reads through MiXCR, listing each CDR3 protein once. The sample yields around 57,000 distinct CDR3 sequences, 61% seen once. Germline assignment: CDR1 SGHAT and CDR2 FQNNGV. V lost 1 base, J lost 6 bases, and 12 bases lay in between. This CDR3 region has 14 residues. Study-wide points: Shorter survival was associated with higher TCR diversity in tumors.

Of note for this clonotype: Its target is unknown. No conserved phenylalanine or tryptophan ends this CDR3, so it is likely a read error.

Sequencing used distant non-tumor lung tissue. V gene TRBV11-2 combines with J gene TRBJ1-1, with D maybe TRBD1 (5 bases). The sequence was obtained from a man aged 70-80 years with non-small cell lung cancer. The CDR3 DNA sequence: TGTGCCAGCAGCTTAGGGCAGGGCTTACCTGAAGCTTTCTAC. Translated, it gives CASSLGQGLPEAFY.